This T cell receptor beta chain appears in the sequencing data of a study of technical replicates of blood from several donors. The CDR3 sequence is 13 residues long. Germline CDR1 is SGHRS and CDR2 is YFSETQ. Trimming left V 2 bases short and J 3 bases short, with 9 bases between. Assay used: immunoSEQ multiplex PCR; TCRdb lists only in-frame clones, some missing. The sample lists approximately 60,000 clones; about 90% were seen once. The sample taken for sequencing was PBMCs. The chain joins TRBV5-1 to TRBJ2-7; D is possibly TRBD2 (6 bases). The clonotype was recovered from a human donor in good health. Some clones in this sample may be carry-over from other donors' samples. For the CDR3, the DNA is TGCGCCAGCAGCTTCACTAGCATCTACGAGCAGTACTTC. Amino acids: CASSFTSIYEQYF.